A selection of T cell receptor beta chains follows, all from one sample in a study of identical twins. TCRdb passed the 5' RACE reads through MiXCR, listing each CDR3 protein once. In the table there are some 710,000 distinct CDR3 sequences, approximately 6.1% of which are singletons. The specimen was naive T cells sorted from blood. These receptors were obtained from a man in his late teens or twenties in good health. The CDR3 runs from the conserved cysteine through the conserved F or W. The D gene is left open where the match is weak. A clone size is listed for some rows: how often the clone was seen (once, few, many), or a class if it is expanded.

v_call	cdr3_length	clone_size	j_call	d_call	cdr3_nt	cdr3_aa
TRBV9	14	many	TRBJ2-2	.	TGTGCCAGCAGCCCGAAGAAACGCACCGGGGAGCTGTTTTTT	CASSPKKRTGELFF
TRBV18	15	few	TRBJ2-1	.	TGTGCCAGCTCACCAAGGGACACAACCTACAATGAGCAGTTCTTC	CASSPRDTTYNEQFF
TRBV4-3	14	many	TRBJ2-1	.	TGCGCCAGCAGCCAAGTAGGACTGCACAATGAGCAGTTCTTC	CASSQVGLHNEQFF
TRBV5-6	14	many	TRBJ2-1	TRBD2	TGTGCCAGCAGCTACTACGGGGGGGTCAATGAGCAGTTCTTC	CASSYYGGVNEQFF
TRBV4-1	15	.	TRBJ1-5	TRBD1	TGCGCCAGCAGCCAAGGGACAGGGGCGCATCAGCCCCAGCATTTT	CASSQGTGAHQPQHF
TRBV12-3/TRBV12-4	13	.	TRBJ1-6	.	TGTGCCAGCAGGGGGACGGGGAATTCACCCCTCCACTTT	CASRGTGNSPLHF
TRBV28	16	many	TRBJ2-5	TRBD2	TGTGCCAGCAGTACACGGACTAGCCCTGCGCAAGAGACCCAGTACTTC	CASSTRTSPAQETQYF
TRBV6-5	18	many	TRBJ2-3	TRBD2	TGTGCCAGCAGTTACTCGCCTATAGCGGGAGGCCTCTCAGATACGCAGTATTTT	CASSYSPIAGGLSDTQYF
TRBV6-5	14	few	TRBJ2-5	.	TGTGCCAGCAGTTACCACCTGGCACAAGAGACCCAGTACTTC	CASSYHLAQETQYF
TRBV6-2/TRBV6-3	14	.	TRBJ2-2	TRBD1	TGTGCCAGCAGGCGCCGGACAGGCCCCGGGGAGCTGTTTTTT	CASRRRTGPGELFF
TRBV3-1	14	many	TRBJ2-3	.	TGTGCCAGCAGCACATTTTCGGGTCCAGATACGCAGTATTTT	CASSTFSGPDTQYF
TRBV6-6	13	many	TRBJ2-2	.	TGTGCCAGCAGTAGCAGGAAGACCGGGGAGCTGTTTTTT	CASSSRKTGELFF
TRBV18	13	.	TRBJ1-2	.	TGTGCCAGCTCACCACTGGCAGACTATGGCTACACCTTC	CASSPLADYGYTF
TRBV7-8	16	few	TRBJ2-5	TRBD1	TGTGCCAGCAGCTTAGGACAGGGGGTTCGGGAAGAGACCCAGTACTTC	CASSLGQGVREETQYF
TRBV6-1	17	many	TRBJ1-3	TRBD1	TGTGCCAGCACGGACAGGGGTCCTAGCTACTCTGGAAACACCATATATTTT	CASTDRGPSYSGNTIYF
TRBV9	15	.	TRBJ2-3	.	TGTGCCAGCACCGCAACAGGGTTCAGCACAGATACGCAGTATTTT	CASTATGFSTDTQYF
TRBV12-3/TRBV12-4	13	many	TRBJ2-1	.	TGTGCCAGCAGCCACTCACTAGCTGATGAGCAGTTCTTC	CASSHSLADEQFF
TRBV7-9	11	many	TRBJ2-1	.	TGTGCCAGCAGCTCCACCGATGAGCAGTTCTTC	CASSSTDEQFF
TRBV19	14	.	TRBJ2-7	TRBD1	TGTGCCAGTAGTCCGGGACAGGGACCGCTCGAGCAGTACTTC	CASSPGQGPLEQYF
TRBV10-3	15	few	TRBJ2-5	TRBD2	TGTGCCACAATAGCGGGAGCGGGGGTACAAGAGACCCAGTACTTC	CATIAGAGVQETQYF
TRBV12-3/TRBV12-4	13	.	TRBJ1-2	.	TGTGCCAGCAGTTATTCGAGCGTATATGGCTACACCTTC	CASSYSSVYGYTF
TRBV21-1	16	many	TRBJ1-3	.	TGTGCCAGCAGCAAAGGACCTACAGGGAGCGGAAACACCATATATTTT	CASSKGPTGSGNTIYF
TRBV7-9	17	few	TRBJ2-5	TRBD1	TGTGCCAGCAGCTCACAGGGGGCGGACCGGTACCAAGAGACCCAGTACTTC	CASSSQGADRYQETQYF
TRBV7-2	15	.	TRBJ2-1	.	TGTGCCAGCACCCCGGGGTTGGAGTTGTACAATGAGCAGTTCTTC	CASTPGLELYNEQFF
TRBV28	13	few	TRBJ2-5	.	TGTGCCAGCAGTTTAGTTCAGATGGAGACCCAGTACTTC	CASSLVQMETQYF
TRBV20-1	11	many	TRBJ1-1	.	TGCAGTGCTGAAGAGGGCCCATTGGCTTTCTTT	CSAEEGPLAFF
TRBV5-1	15	many	TRBJ1-2	.	TGCGCCAGCAGCTTGGACACAGTACCTAACTATGGCTACACCTTC	CASSLDTVPNYGYTF
TRBV20-1	15	few	TRBJ1-4	TRBD1	TGCAGTGCCCTAGGGGACAGCTCAACTAATGAAAAACTGTTTTTT	CSALGDSSTNEKLFF
TRBV5-1	15	many	TRBJ2-1	TRBD2	TGCGCCAGCAGCCCGACGACTAGCGGGTACAATGAGCAGTTCTTC	CASSPTTSGYNEQFF
TRBV3-1	15	many	TRBJ2-1	TRBD2	TGTGCCAGCAGCCAAGGGGGTCTAGCGGGATATGAGCAGTTCTTC	CASSQGGLAGYEQFF
TRBV10-3	15	few	TRBJ2-7	.	TGTGCCATCAGCGGCCCCAGCGCGAGCTCCTACGAGCAGTACTTC	CAISGPSASSYEQYF
TRBV12-3/TRBV12-4	14	many	TRBJ1-6	.	TGTGCCAGCAGTTTCGCCGGCAGGGTTTCACCCCTCCACTTT	CASSFAGRVSPLHF
TRBV18	15	few	TRBJ2-1	TRBD2	TGTGCCAGCTCACCACCGGATTGGCGGGGGAATGAGCAGTTCTTC	CASSPPDWRGNEQFF
TRBV5-1	16	few	TRBJ2-1	.	TGCGCCAGCAGCTGGGGCAGGGGTCTCGACTACAATGAGCAGTTCTTC	CASSWGRGLDYNEQFF
TRBV5-1	16	.	TRBJ2-1	TRBD2	TGCGCCAGCAGCCCGGGACTAGCGGGCTATCCCCATGAGCAGTTCTTC	CASSPGLAGYPHEQFF
TRBV2	14	few	TRBJ2-2	.	TGTGCCAGCAGTGAAGCGCTTCAAGGCGGGGAGCTGTTTTTT	CASSEALQGGELFF
TRBV6-6	13	.	TRBJ2-1	.	TGTGCCAGCAGTTACATAGAGGGCGATGAGCAGTTCTTC	CASSYIEGDEQFF
TRBV20-1	15	few	TRBJ2-1	.	TGCAGTGCTAGAGATTTTGCTCGGGAATACAATGAGCAGTTCTTC	CSARDFAREYNEQFF
TRBV7-9	12	many	TRBJ1-5	TRBD1	TGTGCCATACAGGGGCAAGATCAGCCCCAGCATTTT	CAIQGQDQPQHF
TRBV12-3/TRBV12-4	17	few	TRBJ2-5	.	TGTGCCAGCAGTTTAACGCTGTTCGGGGGAAGGAAAGAGTCCCAGTACTTC	CASSLTLFGGRKESQYF
TRBV29-1	13	many	TRBJ2-1	TRBD2	TGCAGCGTTGGGACTAGCGGGCACAATGAGCAGTTCTTC	CSVGTSGHNEQFF
TRBV20-1	15	many	TRBJ2-1	.	TGCAGTGCTAGCGGGTTTGGGGGATCCCACAATGAGCAGTTCTTC	CSASGFGGSHNEQFF
TRBV5-1	16	.	TRBJ2-1	.	TGCGCCAGCAGCGGTCGACAGGTAGAGATCTACAATGAGCAGTTCTTC	CASSGRQVEIYNEQFF
TRBV27	15	many	TRBJ2-1	TRBD2	TGTGCCAGCAGTTTATTCGCGGGAGTGGGGAATGAGCAGTTCTTC	CASSLFAGVGNEQFF
TRBV6-1	14	.	TRBJ2-1	TRBD1	TGTGCCAGCAGTGACAGGACAGGTAACAATGAGCAGTTCTTC	CASSDRTGNNEQFF
TRBV4-2	17	few	TRBJ1-2	TRBD1	TGTGCCAGCAGCCACCTACCCGGACAGGGGGCAGACTATGGCTACACCTTC	CASSHLPGQGADYGYTF
TRBV6-5	13	.	TRBJ2-3	.	TGTGCCAGCAGTTACAGTGTCACAGATACGCAGTATTTT	CASSYSVTDTQYF
TRBV6-5	14	.	TRBJ2-5	.	TGTGCCAGCAGTTACTTATGGGGGCTCGGGACCCAGTACTTC	CASSYLWGLGTQYF
TRBV12-5	12	many	TRBJ1-1	.	TGTGCTAGTGGTTGGGGTATAGCTGAAGCTTTCTTT	CASGWGIAEAFF
TRBV29-1	13	many	TRBJ2-5	.	TGCAGCGCGACTACAGTACTCCAAGAGACCCAGTACTTC	CSATTVLQETQYF
TRBV7-9	15	few	TRBJ1-2	TRBD1	TGTGCCAGCAGCTCTAGGACAGGGGGCGACTATGGCTACACCTTC	CASSSRTGGDYGYTF
TRBV11-1	18	.	TRBJ1-1	.	TGTGCCAGCAGCTTAATTTTGGGCAACTCGAAAAAGAACACTGAAGCTTTCTTT	CASSLILGNSKKNTEAFF
TRBV12-3/TRBV12-4	17	many	TRBJ2-6	.	TGTGCCAGCAGTTTATCCCACTCCGCCACTGGGGCCAACGTCCTGACTTTC	CASSLSHSATGANVLTF
TRBV2	17	.	TRBJ2-6	TRBD2	TGTGCCAGCAGTGATCTAGCGGGAGGGTCCGGGGCCAACGTCCTGACTTTC	CASSDLAGGSGANVLTF
TRBV7-9	15	.	TRBJ1-2	.	TGTGCCAGCAGCCCCCCCTTAGGGACGGAGGATGGCTACACCTTC	CASSPPLGTEDGYTF
TRBV15	13	few	TRBJ2-5	.	TGTGCCACCAGCTCGCCAACCCGGGAGACCCAGTACTTC	CATSSPTRETQYF
TRBV29-1	15	many	TRBJ2-5	.	TGCAGCGTTGCTAAGGCGGACAGAGGGCAAGAGACCCAGTACTTC	CSVAKADRGQETQYF